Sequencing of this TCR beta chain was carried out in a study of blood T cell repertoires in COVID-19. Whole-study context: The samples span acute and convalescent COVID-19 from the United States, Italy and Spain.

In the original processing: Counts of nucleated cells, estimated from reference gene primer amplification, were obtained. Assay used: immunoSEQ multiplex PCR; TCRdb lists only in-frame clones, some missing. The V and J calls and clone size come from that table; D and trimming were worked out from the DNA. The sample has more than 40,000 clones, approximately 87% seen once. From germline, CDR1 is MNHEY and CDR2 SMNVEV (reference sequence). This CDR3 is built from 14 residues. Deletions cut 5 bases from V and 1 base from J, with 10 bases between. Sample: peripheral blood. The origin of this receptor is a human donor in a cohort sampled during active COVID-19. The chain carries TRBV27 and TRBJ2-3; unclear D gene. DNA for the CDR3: TGTGCCAGCAGTCCCCTCCGCGGCACAGATACGCAGTATTTT. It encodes CASSPLRGTDTQYF.